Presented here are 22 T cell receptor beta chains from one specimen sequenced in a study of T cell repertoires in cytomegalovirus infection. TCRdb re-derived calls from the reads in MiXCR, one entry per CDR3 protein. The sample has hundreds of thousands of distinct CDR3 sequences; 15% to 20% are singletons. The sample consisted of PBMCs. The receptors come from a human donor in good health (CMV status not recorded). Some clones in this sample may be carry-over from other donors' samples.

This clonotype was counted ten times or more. The CDR3 DNA reads TGTGCCAGCAGCTTAGACAGAATATATGGCTACACCTTC. Translated, it gives CASSLDRIYGYTF. The chain couples TRBV7-2 to TRBJ1-2; D ambiguous. The CDR3 totals 13 residues. V was trimmed by 1 base and J by 5 bases, leaving 8 bases between them. The germline V gene has CDR1 SGHTA and CDR2 FQGNSA.

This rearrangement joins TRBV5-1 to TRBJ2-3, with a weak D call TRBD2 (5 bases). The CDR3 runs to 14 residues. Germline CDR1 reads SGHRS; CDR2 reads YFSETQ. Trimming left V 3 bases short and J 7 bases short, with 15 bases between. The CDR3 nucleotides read TGCGCCAGCAGCTGGTCCCCGGGATCAAATACGCAGTATTTT. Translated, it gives CASSWSPGSNTQYF.

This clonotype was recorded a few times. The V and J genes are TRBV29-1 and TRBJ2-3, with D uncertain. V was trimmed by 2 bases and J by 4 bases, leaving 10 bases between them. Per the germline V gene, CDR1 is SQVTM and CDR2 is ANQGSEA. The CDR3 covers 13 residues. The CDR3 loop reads CSVETQVADTQYF. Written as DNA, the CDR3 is TGCAGCGTTGAAACCCAGGTAGCAGATACGCAGTATTTT.

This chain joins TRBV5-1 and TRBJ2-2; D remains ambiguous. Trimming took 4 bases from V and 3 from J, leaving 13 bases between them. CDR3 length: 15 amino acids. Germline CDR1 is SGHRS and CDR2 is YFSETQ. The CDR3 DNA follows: TGCGCCAGCAGCCTCACCGCGGCAGACACCGGGGAGCTGTTTTTT. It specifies CASSLTAADTGELFF. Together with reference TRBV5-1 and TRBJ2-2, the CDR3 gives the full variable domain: KAGVTQTPRYLIKTRGQQVTLSCSPISGHRSVSWYQQTPGQGLQFLFEYFSETQRNKGNFPGRFSGRQFSNSRSEMNVSTLELGDSALYLCASSLTAADTGELFFGEGSRLTVL.

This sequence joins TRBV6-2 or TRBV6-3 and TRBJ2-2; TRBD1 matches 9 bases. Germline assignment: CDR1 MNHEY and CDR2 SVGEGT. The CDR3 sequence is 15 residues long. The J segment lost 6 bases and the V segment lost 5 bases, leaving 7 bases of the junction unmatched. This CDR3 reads CASSLTGGIAGELFF. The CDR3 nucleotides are TGTGCCAGCAGTCTTACAGGGGGCATCGCCGGGGAGCTGTTTTTT.

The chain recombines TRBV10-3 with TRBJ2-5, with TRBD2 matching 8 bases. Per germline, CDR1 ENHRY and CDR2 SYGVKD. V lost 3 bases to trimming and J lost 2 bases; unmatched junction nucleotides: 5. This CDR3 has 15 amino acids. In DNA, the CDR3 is TGTGCCATCAGTGATACCGCGGGGGGACAAGAGACCCAGTACTTC. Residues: CAISDTAGGQETQYF.

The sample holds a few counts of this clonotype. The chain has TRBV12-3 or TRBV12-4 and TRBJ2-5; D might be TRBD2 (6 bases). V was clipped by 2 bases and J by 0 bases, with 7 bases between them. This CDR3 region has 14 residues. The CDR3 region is CASSLWDYQETQYF. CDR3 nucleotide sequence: TGTGCCAGCAGTTTATGGGACTACCAAGAGACCCAGTACTTC.

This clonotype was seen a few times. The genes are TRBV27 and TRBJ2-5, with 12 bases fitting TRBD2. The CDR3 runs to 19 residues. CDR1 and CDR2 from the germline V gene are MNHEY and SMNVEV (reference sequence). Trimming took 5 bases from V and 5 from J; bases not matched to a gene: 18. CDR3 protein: CASSQFQTTSGGSRETQYF. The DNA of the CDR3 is TGTGCCAGCAGTCAATTCCAAACGACTAGCGGGGGTAGTAGGGAGACCCAGTACTTC.

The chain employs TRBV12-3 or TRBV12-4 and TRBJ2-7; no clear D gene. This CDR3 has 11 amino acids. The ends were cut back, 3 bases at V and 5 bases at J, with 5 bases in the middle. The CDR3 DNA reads TGTGCCAGCAGTTTTTTCAACGAGCAGTACTTC. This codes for CASSFFNEQYF.

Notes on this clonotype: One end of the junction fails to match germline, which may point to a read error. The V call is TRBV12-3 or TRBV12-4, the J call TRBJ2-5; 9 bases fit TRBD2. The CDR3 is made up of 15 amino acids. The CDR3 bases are TGTGCCAGCAGCAAAATGCGGGGGGGTGAAGAGACCCAGTCCTTC. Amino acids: CASSKMRGGEETQSF.

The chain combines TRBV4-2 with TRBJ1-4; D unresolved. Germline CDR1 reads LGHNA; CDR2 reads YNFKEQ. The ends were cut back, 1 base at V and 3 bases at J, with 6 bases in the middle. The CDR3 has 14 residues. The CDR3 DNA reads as TGTGCCAGCAGCCAAGGGCAGCCTAATGAAAAACTGTTTTTT. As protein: CASSQGQPNEKLFF.

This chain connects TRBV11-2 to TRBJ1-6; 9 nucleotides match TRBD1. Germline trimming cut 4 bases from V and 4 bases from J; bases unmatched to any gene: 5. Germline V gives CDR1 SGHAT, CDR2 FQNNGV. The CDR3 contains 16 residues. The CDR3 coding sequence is TGTGCCAGCAGCTCGCGGACAGGGGTATATAATTCACCCCTCCACTTT. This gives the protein CASSSRTGVYNSPLHF.

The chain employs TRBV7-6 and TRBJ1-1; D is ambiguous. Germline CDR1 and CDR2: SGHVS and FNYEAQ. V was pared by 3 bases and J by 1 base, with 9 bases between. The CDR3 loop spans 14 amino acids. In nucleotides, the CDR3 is TGTGCCAGCAGCTTTCAGAGCGGGAACACTGAAGCTTTCTTT. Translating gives CASSFQSGNTEAFF.

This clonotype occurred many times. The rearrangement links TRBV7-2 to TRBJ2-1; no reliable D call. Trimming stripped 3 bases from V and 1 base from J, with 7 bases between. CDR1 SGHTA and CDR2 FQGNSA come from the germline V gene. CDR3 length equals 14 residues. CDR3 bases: TGTGCCAGCAGCTTCGCAGGTTCCTACAATGAGCAGTTCTTC. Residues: CASSFAGSYNEQFF.

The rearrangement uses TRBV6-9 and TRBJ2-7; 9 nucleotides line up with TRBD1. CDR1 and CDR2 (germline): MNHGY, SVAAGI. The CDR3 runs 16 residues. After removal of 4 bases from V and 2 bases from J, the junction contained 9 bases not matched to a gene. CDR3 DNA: TGTGCCAGCAGTTTCTCAGGCCGGACAGGGGCCTACGAGCAGTACTTC. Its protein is CASSFSGRTGAYEQYF.

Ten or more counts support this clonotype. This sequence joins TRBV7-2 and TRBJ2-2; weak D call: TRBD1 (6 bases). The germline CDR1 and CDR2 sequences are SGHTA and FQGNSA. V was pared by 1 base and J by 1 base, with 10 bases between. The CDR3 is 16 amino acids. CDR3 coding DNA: TGTGCCAGCAGCTTAGTAGGACAGTTGAACACCGGGGAGCTGTTTTTT. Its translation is CASSLVGQLNTGELFF.

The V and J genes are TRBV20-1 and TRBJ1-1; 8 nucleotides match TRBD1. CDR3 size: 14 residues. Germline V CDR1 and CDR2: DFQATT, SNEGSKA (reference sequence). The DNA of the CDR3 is TGCAGATGTACAGGGGGAGCCTTGAACACTGAAGCTTTCTTT. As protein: CRCTGGALNTEAFF.

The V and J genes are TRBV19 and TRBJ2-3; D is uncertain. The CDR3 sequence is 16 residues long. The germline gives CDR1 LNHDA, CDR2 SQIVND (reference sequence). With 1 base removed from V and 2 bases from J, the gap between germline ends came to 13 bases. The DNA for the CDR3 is TGTGCCAGTAGTATAGCGCGGCAGATCAACACAGATACGCAGTATTTT. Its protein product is CASSIARQINTDTQYF. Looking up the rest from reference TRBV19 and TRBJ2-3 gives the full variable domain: DGGITQSPKYLFRKEGQNVTLSCEQNLNHDAMYWYRQDPGQGLRLIYYSQIVNDFQKGDIAEGYSVSREKKESFPLTVTSAQKNPTAFYLCASSIARQINTDTQYFGPGTRLTVL.

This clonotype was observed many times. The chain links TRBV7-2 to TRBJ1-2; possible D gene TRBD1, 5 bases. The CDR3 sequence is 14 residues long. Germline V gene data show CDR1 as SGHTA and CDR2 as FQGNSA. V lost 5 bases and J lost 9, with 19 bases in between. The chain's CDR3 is CASSEIQGRARYTF. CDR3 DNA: TGTGCCAGCAGCGAAATTCAGGGCAGGGCTCGCTACACCTTC.

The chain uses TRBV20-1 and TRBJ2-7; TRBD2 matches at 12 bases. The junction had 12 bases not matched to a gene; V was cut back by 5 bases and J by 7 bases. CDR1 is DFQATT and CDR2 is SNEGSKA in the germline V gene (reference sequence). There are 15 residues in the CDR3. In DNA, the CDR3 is TGCAGTGCTTCACCCCCTCTAGCGGGGGGGCGGGAGCAGTACTTC. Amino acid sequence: CSASPPLAGGREQYF.

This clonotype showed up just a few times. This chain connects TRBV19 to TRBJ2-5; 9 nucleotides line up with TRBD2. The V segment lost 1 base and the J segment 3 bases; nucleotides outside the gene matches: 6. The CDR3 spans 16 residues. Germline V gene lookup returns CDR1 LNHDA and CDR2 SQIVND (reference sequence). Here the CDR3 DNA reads TGTGCCAGTAGTATAGGAGGGGCTAGCGGGGAAGAGACCCAGTACTTC. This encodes CASSIGGASGEETQYF.

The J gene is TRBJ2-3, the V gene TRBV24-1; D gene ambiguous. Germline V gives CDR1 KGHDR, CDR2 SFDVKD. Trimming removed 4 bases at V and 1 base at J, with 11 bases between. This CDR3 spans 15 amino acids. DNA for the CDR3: TGTGCCACCAGTGACCCGCCTCCTGGCACAGATACGCAGTATTTT. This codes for CATSDPPPGTDTQYF.